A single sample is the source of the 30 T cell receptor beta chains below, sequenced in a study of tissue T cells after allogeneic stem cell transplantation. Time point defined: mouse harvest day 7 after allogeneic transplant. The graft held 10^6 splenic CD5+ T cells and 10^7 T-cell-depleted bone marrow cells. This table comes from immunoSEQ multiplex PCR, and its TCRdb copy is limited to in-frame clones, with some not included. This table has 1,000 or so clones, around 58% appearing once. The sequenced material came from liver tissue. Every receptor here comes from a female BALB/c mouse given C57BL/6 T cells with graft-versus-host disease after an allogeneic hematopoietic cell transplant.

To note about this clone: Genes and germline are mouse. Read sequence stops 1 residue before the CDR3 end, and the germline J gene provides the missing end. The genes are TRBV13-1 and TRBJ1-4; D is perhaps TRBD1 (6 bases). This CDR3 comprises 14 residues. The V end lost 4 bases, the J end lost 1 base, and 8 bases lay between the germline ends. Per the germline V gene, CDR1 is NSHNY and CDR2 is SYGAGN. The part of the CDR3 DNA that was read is TGTGCCAGCAGTCGGGACAATTCCAACGAAAGATTATTT. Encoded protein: CASSRDNSNERLF. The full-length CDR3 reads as CASSRDNSNERLFF. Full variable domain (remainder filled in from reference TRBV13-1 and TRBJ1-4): EAAVTQSPRNKVTVTGGNVTLSCRQTNSHNYMYWYRQDTGHGLRLIHYSYGAGNLRIGDVPDGYKATRTTQEDFFLLLELASPSQTSLYFCASSRDNSNERLFFGHGTKLSVL.

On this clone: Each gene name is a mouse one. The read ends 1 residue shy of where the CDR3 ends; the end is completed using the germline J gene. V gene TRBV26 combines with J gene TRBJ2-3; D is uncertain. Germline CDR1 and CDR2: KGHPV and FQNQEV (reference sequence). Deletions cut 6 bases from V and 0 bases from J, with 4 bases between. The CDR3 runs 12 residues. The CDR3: CASRSSAETLYF. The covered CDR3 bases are TGTGCCAGCAGGTCAAGTGCAGAAACGCTGTAT.

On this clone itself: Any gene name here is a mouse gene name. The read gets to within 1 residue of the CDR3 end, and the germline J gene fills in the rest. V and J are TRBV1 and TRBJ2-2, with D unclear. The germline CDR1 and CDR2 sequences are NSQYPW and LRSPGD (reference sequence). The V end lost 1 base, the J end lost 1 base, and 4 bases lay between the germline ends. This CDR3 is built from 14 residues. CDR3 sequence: CTCSAGVNTGQLYF. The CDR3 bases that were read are TGCACCTGCAGTGCAGGAGTAAACACCGGGCAGCTCTAC. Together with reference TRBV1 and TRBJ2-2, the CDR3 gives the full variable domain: VTLLEQNPRWRLVPRGQAVNLRCILKNSQYPWMSWYQQDLQKQLQWLFTLRSPGDKEVKSLPGADYLATRVTDTELRLQVANMSQGRTLYCTCSAGVNTGQLYFGEGSKLTVL.

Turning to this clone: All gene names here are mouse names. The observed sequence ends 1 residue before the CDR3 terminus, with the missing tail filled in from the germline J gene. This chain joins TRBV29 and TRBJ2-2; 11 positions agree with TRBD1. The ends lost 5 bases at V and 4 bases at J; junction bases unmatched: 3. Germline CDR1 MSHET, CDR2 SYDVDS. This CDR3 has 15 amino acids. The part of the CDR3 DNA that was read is TGTGCTAGCAGTGGACAGGGGGCGGGCACCGGGCAGCTCTAC. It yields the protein CASSGQGAGTGQLY. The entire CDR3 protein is CASSGQGAGTGQLYF.

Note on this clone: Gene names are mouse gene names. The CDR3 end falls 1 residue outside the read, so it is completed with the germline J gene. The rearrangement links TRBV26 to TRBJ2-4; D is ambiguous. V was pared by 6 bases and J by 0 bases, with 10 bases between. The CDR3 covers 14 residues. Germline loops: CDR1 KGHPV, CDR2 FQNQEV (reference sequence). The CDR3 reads CASSRDTSQNTLYF. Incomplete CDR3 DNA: TGTGCCAGCAGCCGAGACACTAGTCAAAACACCTTGTAC.

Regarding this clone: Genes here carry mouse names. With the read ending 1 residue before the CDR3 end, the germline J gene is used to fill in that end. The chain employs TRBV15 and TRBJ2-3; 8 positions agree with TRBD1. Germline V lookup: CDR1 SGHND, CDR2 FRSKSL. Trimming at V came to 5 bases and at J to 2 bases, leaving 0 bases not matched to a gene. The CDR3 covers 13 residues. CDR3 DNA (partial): TGTGCCAGCAGTCAGGGGGCTGCAGAAACGCTGTAT. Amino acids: CASSQGAAETLY. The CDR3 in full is CASSQGAAETLYF.

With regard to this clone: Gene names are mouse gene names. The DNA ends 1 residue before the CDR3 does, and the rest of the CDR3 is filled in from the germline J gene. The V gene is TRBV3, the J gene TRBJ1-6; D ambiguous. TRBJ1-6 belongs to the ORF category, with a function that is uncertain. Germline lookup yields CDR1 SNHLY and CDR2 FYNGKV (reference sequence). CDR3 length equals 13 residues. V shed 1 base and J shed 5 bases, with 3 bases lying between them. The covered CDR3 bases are TGTGCCAGCAGCTTAGGAAATAATTCGCCCCTCTAC. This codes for CASSLGNNSPLY. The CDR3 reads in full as CASSLGNNSPLYF.

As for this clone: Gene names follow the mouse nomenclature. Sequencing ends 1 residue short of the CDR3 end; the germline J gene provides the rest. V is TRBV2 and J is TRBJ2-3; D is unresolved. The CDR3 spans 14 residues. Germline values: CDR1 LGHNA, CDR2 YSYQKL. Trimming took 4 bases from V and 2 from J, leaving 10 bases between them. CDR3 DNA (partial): TGTGCCAGCAGCCCCCAGGATTTTGCAGAAACGCTGTAT. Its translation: CASSPQDFAETLY. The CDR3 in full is CASSPQDFAETLYF.

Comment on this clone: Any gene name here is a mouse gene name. CDR3 loop: CASRENTLYF. The covered CDR3 bases are TGTGCTAGCAGGGAAAACACCTTGTAC. The chain combines TRBV29 with TRBJ2-4; D call uncertain. The read ends 1 residue early relative to the CDR3; the germline J gene fills the gap. CDR1 and CDR2 from the germline V gene are MSHET and SYDVDS. V was shortened by 6 bases and J by 4 bases, with 2 bases between the two germline ends. This CDR3 is 10 amino acids long.

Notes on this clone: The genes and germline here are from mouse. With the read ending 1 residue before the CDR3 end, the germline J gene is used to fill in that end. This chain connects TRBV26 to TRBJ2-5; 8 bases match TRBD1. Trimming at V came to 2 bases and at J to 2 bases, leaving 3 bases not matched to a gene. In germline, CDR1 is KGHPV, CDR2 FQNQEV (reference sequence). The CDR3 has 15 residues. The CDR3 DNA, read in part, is TGTGCCAGCAGTCTGATGACAGGGGTCCAAGACACCCAGTAC. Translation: CASSLMTGVQDTQY. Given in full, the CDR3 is CASSLMTGVQDTQYF.

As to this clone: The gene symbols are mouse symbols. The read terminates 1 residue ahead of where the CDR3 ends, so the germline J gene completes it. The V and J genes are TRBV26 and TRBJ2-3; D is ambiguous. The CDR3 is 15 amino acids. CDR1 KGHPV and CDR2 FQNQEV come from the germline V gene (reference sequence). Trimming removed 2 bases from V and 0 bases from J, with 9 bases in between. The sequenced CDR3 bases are TGTGCCAGCAGTCTGGGGCTGGCTAGTGCAGAAACGCTGTAT. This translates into CASSLGLASAETLY. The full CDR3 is CASSLGLASAETLYF.

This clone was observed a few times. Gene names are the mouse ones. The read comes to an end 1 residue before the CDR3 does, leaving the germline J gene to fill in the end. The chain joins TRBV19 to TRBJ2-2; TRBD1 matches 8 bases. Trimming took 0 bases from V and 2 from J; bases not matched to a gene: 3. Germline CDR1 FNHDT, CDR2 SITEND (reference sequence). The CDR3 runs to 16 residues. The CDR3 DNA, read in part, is TGTGCCAGCAGTATAGTCACAGGGGGGAACACCGGGCAGCTCTAC. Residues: CASSIVTGGNTGQLY. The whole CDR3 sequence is CASSIVTGGNTGQLYF. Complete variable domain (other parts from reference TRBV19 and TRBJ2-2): GGIITQTPKFLIGQEGQKLTLKCQQNFNHDTMYWYRQDSGKGLRLIYYSITENDLQKGDLSEGYDASREKKSSFSLTVTSAQKNEMAVFLCASSIVTGGNTGQLYFGEGSKLTVL.

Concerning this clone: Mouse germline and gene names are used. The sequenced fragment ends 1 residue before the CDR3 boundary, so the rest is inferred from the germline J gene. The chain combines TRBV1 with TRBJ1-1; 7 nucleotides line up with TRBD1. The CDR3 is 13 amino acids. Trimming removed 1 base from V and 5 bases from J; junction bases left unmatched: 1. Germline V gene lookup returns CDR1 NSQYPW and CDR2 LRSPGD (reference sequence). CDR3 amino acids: CTCSAGDRTEVFF. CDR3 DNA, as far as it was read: TGCACCTGCAGTGCAGGGGACAGAACAGAAGTCTTC.

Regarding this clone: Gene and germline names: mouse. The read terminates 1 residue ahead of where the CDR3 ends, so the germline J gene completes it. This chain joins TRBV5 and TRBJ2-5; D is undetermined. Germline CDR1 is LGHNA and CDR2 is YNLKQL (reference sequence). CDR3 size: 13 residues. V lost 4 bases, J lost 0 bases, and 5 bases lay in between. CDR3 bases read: TGTGCCAGCAGCCCCCGTAACCAAGACACCCAGTAC. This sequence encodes CASSPRNQDTQY. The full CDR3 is CASSPRNQDTQYF.

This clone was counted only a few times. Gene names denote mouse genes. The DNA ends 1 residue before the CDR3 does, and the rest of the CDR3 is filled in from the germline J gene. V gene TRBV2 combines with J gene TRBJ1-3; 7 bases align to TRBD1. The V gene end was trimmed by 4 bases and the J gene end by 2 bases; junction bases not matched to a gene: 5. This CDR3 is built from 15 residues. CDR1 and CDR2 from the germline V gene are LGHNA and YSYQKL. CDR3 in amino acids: CASSLPQGAGNTLYF. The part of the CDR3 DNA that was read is TGTGCCAGCAGCCTCCCTCAGGGGGCTGGAAATACGCTCTAT. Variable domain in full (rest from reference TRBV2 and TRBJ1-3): DPKIIQKPKYLVAVTGSEKILICEQYLGHNAMYWYRQSAKKPLEFMFSYSYQKLMDNQTASSRFQPQSSKKNHLDLQITALKPDDSATYFCASSLPQGAGNTLYFGEGSRLIVV.

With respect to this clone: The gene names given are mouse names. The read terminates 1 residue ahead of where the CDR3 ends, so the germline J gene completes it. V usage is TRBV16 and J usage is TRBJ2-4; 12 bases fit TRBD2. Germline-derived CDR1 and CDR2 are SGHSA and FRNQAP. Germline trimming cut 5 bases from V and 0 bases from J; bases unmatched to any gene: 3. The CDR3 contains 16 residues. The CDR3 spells CASSRTGGVSQNTLYF. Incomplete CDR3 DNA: TGTGCAAGCAGCAGGACTGGGGGGGTTAGTCAAAACACCTTGTAC.

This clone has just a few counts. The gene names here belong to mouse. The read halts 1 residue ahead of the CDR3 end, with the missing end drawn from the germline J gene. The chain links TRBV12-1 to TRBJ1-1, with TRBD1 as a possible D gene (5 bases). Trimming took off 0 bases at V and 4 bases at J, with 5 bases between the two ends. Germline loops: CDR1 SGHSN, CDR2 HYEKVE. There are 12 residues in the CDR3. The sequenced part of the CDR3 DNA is TGTGCCAGCTCTCTCCAGGGCACAGAAGTCTTC. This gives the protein CASSLQGTEVF. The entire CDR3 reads CASSLQGTEVFF.

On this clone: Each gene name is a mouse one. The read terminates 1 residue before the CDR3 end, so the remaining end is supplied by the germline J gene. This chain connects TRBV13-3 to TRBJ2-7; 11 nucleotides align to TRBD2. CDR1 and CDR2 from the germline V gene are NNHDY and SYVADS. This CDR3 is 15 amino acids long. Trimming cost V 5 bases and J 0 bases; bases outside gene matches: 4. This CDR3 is CASRDWGASSYEQYF. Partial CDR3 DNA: TGTGCCAGCAGGGACTGGGGGGCGAGCTCCTATGAACAGTAC.

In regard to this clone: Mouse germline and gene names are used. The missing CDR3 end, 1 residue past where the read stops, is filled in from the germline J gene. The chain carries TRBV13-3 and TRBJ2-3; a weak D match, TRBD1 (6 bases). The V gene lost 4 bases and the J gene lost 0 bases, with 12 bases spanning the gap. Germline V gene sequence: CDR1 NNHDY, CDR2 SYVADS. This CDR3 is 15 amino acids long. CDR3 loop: CASSPGTTSAETLYF. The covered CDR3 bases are TGTGCCAGCAGTCCCGGGACAACTAGTGCAGAAACGCTGTAT.

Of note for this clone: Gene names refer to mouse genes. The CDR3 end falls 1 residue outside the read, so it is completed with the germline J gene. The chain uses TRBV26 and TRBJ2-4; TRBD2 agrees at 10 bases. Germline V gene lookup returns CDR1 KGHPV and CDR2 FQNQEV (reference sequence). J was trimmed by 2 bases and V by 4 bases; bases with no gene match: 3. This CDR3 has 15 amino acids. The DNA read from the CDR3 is TGTGCCAGCAGTCCACTGGGGGGGACTCAAAACACCTTGTAC. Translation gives CASSPLGGTQNTLY. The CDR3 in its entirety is CASSPLGGTQNTLYF.

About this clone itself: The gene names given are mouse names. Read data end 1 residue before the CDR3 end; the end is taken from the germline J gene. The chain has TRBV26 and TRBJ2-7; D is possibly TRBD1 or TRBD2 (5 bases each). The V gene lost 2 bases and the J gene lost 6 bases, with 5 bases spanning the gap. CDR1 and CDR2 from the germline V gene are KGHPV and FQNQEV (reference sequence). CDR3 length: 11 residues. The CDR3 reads CASSLGGEQYF. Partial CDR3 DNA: TGTGCCAGCAGTCTGGGGGGTGAACAGTAC.

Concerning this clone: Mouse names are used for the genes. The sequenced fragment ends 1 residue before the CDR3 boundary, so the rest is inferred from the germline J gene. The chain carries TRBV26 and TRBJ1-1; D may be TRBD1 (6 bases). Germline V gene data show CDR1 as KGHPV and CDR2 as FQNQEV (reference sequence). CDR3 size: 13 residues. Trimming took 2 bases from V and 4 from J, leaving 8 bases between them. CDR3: CASSLRGSTEVFF. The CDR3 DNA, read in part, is TGTGCCAGCAGTCTGAGGGGGAGCACAGAAGTCTTC.

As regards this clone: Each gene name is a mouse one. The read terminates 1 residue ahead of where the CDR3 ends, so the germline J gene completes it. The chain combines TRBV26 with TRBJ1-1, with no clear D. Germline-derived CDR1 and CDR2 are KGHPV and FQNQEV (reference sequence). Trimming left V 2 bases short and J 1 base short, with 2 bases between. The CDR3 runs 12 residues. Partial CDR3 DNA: TGTGCCAGCAGTCTGGTAAACACAGAAGTCTTC. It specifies CASSLVNTEVF. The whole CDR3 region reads CASSLVNTEVFF.

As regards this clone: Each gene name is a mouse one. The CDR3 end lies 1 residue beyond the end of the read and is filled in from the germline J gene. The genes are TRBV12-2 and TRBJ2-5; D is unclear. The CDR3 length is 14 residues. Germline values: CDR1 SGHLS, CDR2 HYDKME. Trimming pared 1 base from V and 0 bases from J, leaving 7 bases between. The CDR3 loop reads CASSLDGNQDTQYF. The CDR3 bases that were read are TGTGCCAGCTCTCTTGACGGTAACCAAGACACCCAGTAC.

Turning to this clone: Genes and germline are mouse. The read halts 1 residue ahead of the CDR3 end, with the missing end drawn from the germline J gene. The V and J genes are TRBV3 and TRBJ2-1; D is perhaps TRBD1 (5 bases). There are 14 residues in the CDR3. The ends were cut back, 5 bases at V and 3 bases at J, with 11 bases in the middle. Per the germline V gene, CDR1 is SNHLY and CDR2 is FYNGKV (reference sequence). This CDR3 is CASSPQGSYAEQFF. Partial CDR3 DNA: TGTGCCAGCAGCCCCCAGGGCAGCTATGCTGAGCAGTTC.

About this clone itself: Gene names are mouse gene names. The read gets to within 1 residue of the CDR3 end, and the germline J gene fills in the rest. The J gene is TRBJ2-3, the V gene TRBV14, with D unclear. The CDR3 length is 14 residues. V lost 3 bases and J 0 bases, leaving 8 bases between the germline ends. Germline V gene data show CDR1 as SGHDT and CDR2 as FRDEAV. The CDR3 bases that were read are TGTGCCAGCAGTTACAAAACTAGTGCAGAAACGCTGTAT. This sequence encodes CASSYKTSAETLY. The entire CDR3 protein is CASSYKTSAETLYF.

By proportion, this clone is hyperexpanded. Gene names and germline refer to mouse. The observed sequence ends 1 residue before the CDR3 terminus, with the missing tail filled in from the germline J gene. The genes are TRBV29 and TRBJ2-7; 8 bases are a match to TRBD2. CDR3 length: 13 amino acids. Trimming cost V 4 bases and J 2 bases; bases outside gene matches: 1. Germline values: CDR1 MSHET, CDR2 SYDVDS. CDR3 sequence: CASSWDWPYEQYF. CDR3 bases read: TGTGCTAGCAGTTGGGACTGGCCCTATGAACAGTAC.

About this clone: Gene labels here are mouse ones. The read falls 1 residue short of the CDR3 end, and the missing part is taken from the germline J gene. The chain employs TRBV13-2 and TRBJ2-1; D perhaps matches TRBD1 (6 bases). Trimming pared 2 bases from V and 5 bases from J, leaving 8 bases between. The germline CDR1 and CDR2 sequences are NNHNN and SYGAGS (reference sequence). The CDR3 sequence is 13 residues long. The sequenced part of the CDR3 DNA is TGTGCCAGCGGTGACAGGGGAGATGCTGAGCAGTTC. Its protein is CASGDRGDAEQF. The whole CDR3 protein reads CASGDRGDAEQFF.

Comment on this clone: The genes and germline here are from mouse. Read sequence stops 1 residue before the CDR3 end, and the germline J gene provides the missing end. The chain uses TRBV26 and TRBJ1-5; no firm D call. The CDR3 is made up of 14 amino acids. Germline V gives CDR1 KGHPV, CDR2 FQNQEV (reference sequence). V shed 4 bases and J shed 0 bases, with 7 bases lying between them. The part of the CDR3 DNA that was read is TGTGCCAGCAGTCGACATACTAACAACCAGGCTCCGCTT. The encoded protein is CASSRHTNNQAPL. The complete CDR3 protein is CASSRHTNNQAPLF.

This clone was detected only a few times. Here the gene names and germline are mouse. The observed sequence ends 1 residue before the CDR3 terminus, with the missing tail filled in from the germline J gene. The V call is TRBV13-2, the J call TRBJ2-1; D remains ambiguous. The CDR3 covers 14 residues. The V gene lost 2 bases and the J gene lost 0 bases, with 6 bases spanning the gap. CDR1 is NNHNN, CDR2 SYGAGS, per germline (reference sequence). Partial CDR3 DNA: TGTGCCAGCGGTGAAGGGTTTAACTATGCTGAGCAGTTC. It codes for CASGEGFNYAEQF. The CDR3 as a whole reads CASGEGFNYAEQFF.